This T cell receptor (beta chain) was sequenced in a study of STAT3 mutations in large granular lymphocyte leukemia. Study findings and constraints: Every T-LGLL patient had at least one immunodominant TCRbeta clonotype. TCR clonotype switching after therapy occurred in about 35% of the 18 patients. Variable sampling intervals and differing treatment regimens complicated linking therapy response to TCR clonal burden changes.

Average productive template count per sample was about 40,000. The data were produced by immunoSEQ multiplex PCR, yet TCRdb's version contains in-frame clones alone and is incomplete. The sample comprises about a thousand clones, 50% to 65% of which are singletons, and roughly 49% rests with the top ten. Points on this clone: Its antigen is as yet unknown.

CDR3 length: 16 amino acids. The V segment lost 5 bases and the J segment 5 bases; nucleotides outside the gene matches: 8. CDR1 and CDR2 from the germline V gene are LGHNA and YNFKEQ. The chain has TRBV4-2 and TRBJ2-7; TRBD2 agrees at 14 bases. The receptor was isolated from a human donor with T large granular lymphocyte leukemia. Some clones in this sample may be carry-over from other donors' samples. The sequenced material came from PBMCs. CDR3 DNA: TGTGCCAGCAGCTTCGGGACTAGCGGGAGTGGCGACGAGCAGTACTTC. Protein sequence: CASSFGTSGSGDEQYF.